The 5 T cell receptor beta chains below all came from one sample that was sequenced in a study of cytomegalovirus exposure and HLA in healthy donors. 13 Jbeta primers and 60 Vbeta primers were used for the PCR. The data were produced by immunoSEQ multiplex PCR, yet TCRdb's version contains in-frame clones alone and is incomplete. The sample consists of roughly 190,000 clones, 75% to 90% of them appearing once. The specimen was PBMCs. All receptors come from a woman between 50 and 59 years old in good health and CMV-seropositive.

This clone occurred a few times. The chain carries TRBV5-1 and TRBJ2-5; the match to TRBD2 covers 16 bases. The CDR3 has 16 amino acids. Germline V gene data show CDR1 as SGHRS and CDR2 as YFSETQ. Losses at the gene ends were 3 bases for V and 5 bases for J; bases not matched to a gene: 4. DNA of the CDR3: TGCGCCAGCAGCTCGGGACTAGCGGGGGGGTCTGAGACCCAGTACTTC. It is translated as CASSSGLAGGSETQYF.

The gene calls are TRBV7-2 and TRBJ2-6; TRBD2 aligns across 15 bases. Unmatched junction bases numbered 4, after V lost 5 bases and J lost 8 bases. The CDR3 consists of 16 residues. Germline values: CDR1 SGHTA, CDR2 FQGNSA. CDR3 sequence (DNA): TGTGCCAGCAGCCGGACTAGCGGGGGGGCGACCAACGTCCTGACTTTC. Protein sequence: CASSRTSGGATNVLTF.

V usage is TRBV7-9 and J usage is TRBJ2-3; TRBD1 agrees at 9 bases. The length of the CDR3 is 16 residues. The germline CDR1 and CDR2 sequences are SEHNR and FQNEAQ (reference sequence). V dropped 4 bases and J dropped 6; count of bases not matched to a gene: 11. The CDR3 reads CASSSTGTGSLDTQYF. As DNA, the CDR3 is TGTGCCAGCAGCTCGACCGGGACAGGGTCTTTGGATACGCAGTATTTT. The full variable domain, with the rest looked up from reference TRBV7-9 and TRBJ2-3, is DTGVSQNPRHKITKRGQNVTFRCDPISEHNRLYWYRQTLGQGPEFLTYFQNEAQLEKSRLLSDRFSAERPKGSFSTLEIQRTEQGDSAMYLCASSSTGTGSLDTQYFGPGTRLTVL.

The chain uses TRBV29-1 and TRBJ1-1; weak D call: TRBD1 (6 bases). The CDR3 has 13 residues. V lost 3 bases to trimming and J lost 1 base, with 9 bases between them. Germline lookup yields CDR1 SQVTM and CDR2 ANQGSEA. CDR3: CSVEKQGNTEAFF. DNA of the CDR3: TGCAGCGTTGAGAAACAGGGGAACACTGAAGCTTTCTTT.

The CDR3 region has the DNA TGTGCCAGTAGTGCCACAGAACAGGGGCACTATGGCTACACCTTC. Amino acid sequence: CASSATEQGHYGYTF. V usage is TRBV19 and J usage is TRBJ1-2; 7 nucleotides match TRBD1. CDR3 length equals 15 residues. Germline CDR1 LNHDA, CDR2 SQIVND (reference sequence). The ends lost 5 bases at V and 3 bases at J; junction bases unmatched: 9.